This TCR beta chain was profiled in a study of blood T cell repertoires in COVID-19. Authors' data handling: Amplification of reference gene primers was used by the study to estimate nucleated cell counts. The data were produced by immunoSEQ multiplex PCR, yet TCRdb's version contains in-frame clones alone and is incomplete. D and trimming were read from the DNA, whereas the V and J calls and clone size are those reported in that table. The table includes some 120,000 clones, about nine tenths detected once. This CDR3 is 15 amino acids long. This chain uses TRBV21-1 with TRBJ1-2. TRBV21-1 is shown as a pseudogene. This receptor was identified in a man in his sixties with COVID-19, enrolled during active disease. Material for sequencing was peripheral blood. The CDR3 DNA follows: TGTGCCAGCAGCAAACTGCGGACTTTTAACTATGGCTACACCTTC. This codes for CASSKLRTFNYGYTF.